This entry is about one T cell receptor (beta chain). Antigen unknown. The sample originates from a study of regulatory and conventional T cells in RAG deficiency. Study background: CID or atypical SCID patients with hypomorphic RAG mutations often have autoimmunity. Study-level points and caveats: Sorted Omenn CD25-high CD127-low cells may not be bona fide Tregs. Omenn syndrome and CID/AS patients had approximately 100-fold fewer unique Treg TCR beta sequences, versus roughly 10-fold elsewhere.

Conventional CD4+ T cells were sorted from blood as CD25-low CD127-high cells. Data came from immunoSEQ multiplex PCR; TCRdb stores just in-frame clones and leaves some out. The sample holds 2,000 to 3,000 clones; about 80% are singletons and the top ten take approximately 4.8%. This TCR was sampled from a human donor with RAG deficiency presenting as severe combined immunodeficiency. The specimen was CD4+ effector T cells sorted from blood.

CDR3 bases: TGTGCCAGCAGCTTAGGGCCACGGGGAGACGGGGCCAACGTCCTGACTTTC. This encodes CASSLGPRGDGANVLTF. This rearrangement joins TRBV11-2 to TRBJ2-6, with D maybe TRBD2 (5 bases). Trimming took off 1 base at V and 4 bases at J, with 14 bases between the two ends. Germline lookup yields CDR1 SGHAT and CDR2 FQNNGV. The CDR3 consists of 17 residues.